These T cell receptor beta chains were read from a single sample in a study of blood T cell repertoires in COVID-19. Produced via immunoSEQ multiplex PCR; TCRdb's table is partial and in-frame only. The sample holds roughly 130,000 clones, roughly 75% seen once. What was sequenced was peripheral blood. These receptor sequences come from a man between 60 and 70 years old with active or convalescent COVID-19. Each CDR3 is given with its conserved first and last residue. Each record gives: clone size, D gene, J gene, V gene, CDR3 protein, CDR3 DNA. The D gene is left open where the match is weak. Clone size is given for some rows only: seen once, a few or many times, or a class if the clone is expanded.

>NA|TRBD1|TRBJ2-1|TRBV9
CASNPDRGNEQFF
TGTGCCAGCAACCCGGACAGGGGAAATGAGCAGTTCTTC
>NA|TRBD1|TRBJ2-5|TRBV27
CASSQGQGWGETQYF
TGTGCCAGCAGTCAAGGACAGGGGTGGGGAGAGACCCAGTACTTC
>NA|NA|TRBJ2-3|TRBV7-2
CASSLNSDTQYF
TGTGCCAGCAGCCTCAACTCAGATACGCAGTATTTT
>NA|NA|TRBJ2-1|TRBV5-1
CASSWTPGGVNNEQFF
TGCGCCAGCAGCTGGACCCCCGGGGGAGTCAACAATGAGCAGTTCTTC
>NA|NA|TRBJ1-1|TRBV25-1
CASSPGGRGTEAFF
TGTGCCAGCTCCCCGGGAGGTCGAGGGACTGAAGCTTTCTTT
>NA|NA|TRBJ2-5|TRBV6-2/TRBV6-3
CASSQSERETQYF
TGTGCCAGCAGTCAGTCGGAGAGGGAGACCCAGTACTTC
>NA|TRBD2|TRBJ2-7|TRBV7-2
CASSLDLLAGSYEQYF
TGTGCCAGCAGCTTAGACCTGTTAGCGGGTTCCTACGAGCAGTACTTC
>once|NA|TRBJ1-1|TRBV5-4
CASSLGEGFTEAFF
TGTGCCAGCAGCTTGGGAGAGGGATTCACTGAAGCTTTCTTT
>NA|NA|TRBJ1-3|TRBV18
CASSPSSGATGNTIYF
TGTGCCAGCTCACCCTCGTCAGGGGCGACTGGAAACACCATATATTTT
>NA|TRBD2|TRBJ2-3|TRBV4-2
CASSPKVGVGVAGGDTQYF
TGTGCCAGCAGCCCCAAAGTGGGGGTGGGGGTAGCGGGAGGAGATACGCAGTATTTT
>NA|TRBD1|TRBJ2-7|TRBV5-1
CASRDRVDEQYF
TGCGCCAGCCGGGACAGGGTCGACGAGCAGTACTTC
>few|NA|TRBJ2-3|TRBV9
CASSVVETDTQYF
TGTGCCAGCAGCGTAGTGGAGACAGATACGCAGTATTTT
>few|TRBD1|TRBJ1-1|TRBV7-3
CASSRDRGRLTEAFF
TGTGCCAGCAGCCGGGACAGGGGGCGCCTCACTGAAGCTTTCTTT
>NA|TRBD2|TRBJ2-1|TRBV9
CASSVTSGGYNEQFF
TGTGCCAGCAGCGTCACTAGCGGGGGCTACAATGAGCAGTTCTTC
>few|NA|TRBJ1-5|TRBV11-2
CASSREGQPQHF
TGTGCCAGCAGCCGGGAGGGACAGCCCCAGCATTTT
>NA|TRBD2|TRBJ2-7|TRBV7-9
CASSIAGGYPEQYF
TGTGCCAGCAGTATAGCGGGAGGATATCCCGAGCAGTACTTC
>NA|TRBD1|TRBJ1-1|TRBV5-1
CASSLAGGANTEAFF
TGCGCCAGCAGCTTGGCAGGGGGTGCGAACACTGAAGCTTTCTTT
>NA|NA|TRBJ1-1|TRBV7-9
CASSLVGGRRAEAFF
TGTGCCAGCAGCTTAGTTGGCGGGAGAAGGGCTGAAGCTTTCTTT
>NA|TRBD2|TRBJ2-1|TRBV19
CASSESSGRGASSYNEQFF
TGTGCCAGTAGTGAGTCTAGCGGGAGGGGAGCGAGCTCCTACAATGAGCAGTTCTTC
>NA|TRBD2|TRBJ2-1|TRBV6-2/TRBV6-3
CASSPLIAGGTYNEQFF
TGTGCCAGCAGCCCTCTCATAGCGGGAGGAACTTACAATGAGCAGTTCTTC
>few|TRBD2|TRBJ2-7|TRBV7-9
CASSSTSGVEEQYF
TGTGCCAGCAGCTCCACTAGCGGGGTGGAAGAGCAGTACTTC
>NA|TRBD1|TRBJ2-7|TRBV7-8
CASSLAGQRTAQQYF
TGTGCCAGCAGCTTAGCGGGACAGAGGACCGCGCAGCAGTACTTC
>NA|TRBD2|TRBJ2-1|TRBV5-1
CASSVSGIGYNEQFF
TGCGCCAGCAGCGTTAGCGGGATAGGGTACAATGAGCAGTTCTTC
>few|NA|TRBJ1-2|TRBV20-1
CSASKGEGYTF
TGCAGTGCTAGTAAAGGGGAAGGCTACACCTTC
>once|TRBD2|TRBJ2-1|TRBV6-1
CASSEAAGASYNEQFF
TGTGCCAGCAGTGAAGCGGCGGGAGCATCCTACAATGAGCAGTTCTTC
>few|NA|TRBJ1-3|TRBV18
CASSPQGRGGTGNTIYF
TGTGCCAGCTCACCCCAGGGAAGAGGGGGAACTGGAAACACCATATATTTT
>NA|TRBD2|TRBJ2-1|TRBV7-7
CATAGGPRNEQFF
TGTGCCACCGCGGGAGGGCCTCGGAATGAGCAGTTCTTC
>NA|NA|TRBJ1-5|TRBV19
CASSRPSGQQPQHF
TGTGCCAGTAGTAGGCCCTCAGGCCAACAGCCCCAGCATTTT
>NA|TRBD1|TRBJ1-5|TRBV6-6
CASSTRQGSSQPQHF
TGTGCCAGCAGTACGCGACAGGGGTCGAGCCAGCCCCAGCATTTT
>NA|NA|TRBJ1-5|TRBV11-2
CASSLDIRGPNQPQHF
TGTGCCAGCAGCTTAGATATAAGGGGCCCCAATCAGCCCCAGCATTTT
>many|NA|TRBJ1-1|TRBV6-2/TRBV6-3
CASSYRNTEAFF
TGTGCCAGCAGTTACCGGAACACTGAAGCTTTCTTT
>NA|TRBD2|TRBJ2-1|TRBV7-9
CASSFPLEAGVLNEQFF
TGTGCCAGCAGCTTCCCGTTAGAAGCGGGAGTATTGAATGAGCAGTTCTTC
>NA|TRBD2|TRBJ2-5|TRBV11-2
CASSLGTSGSGETQYF
TGTGCCAGCAGCTTAGGGACTAGCGGGAGCGGGGAGACCCAGTACTTC
>NA|NA|TRBJ1-5|TRBV20-1
CSASKAGNLYNSNQPQHF
TGCAGTGCTAGTAAGGCAGGGAATCTTTACAATAGCAATCAGCCCCAGCATTTT
>NA|TRBD1|TRBJ2-2|TRBV9
CASSGGQGTGELFF
TGTGCCAGCAGCGGGGGACAGGGGACCGGGGAGCTGTTTTTT
>NA|TRBD1|TRBJ2-3|TRBV15
CATTQLGGSSTDTQYF
TGTGCCACCACCCAATTAGGGGGCTCTAGCACAGATACGCAGTATTTT
>once|TRBD2|TRBJ2-3|TRBV5-1
CASSSGLAGGPNKKDTQYF
TGCGCCAGCAGCTCGGGACTAGCGGGAGGGCCAAATAAGAAAGATACGCAGTATTTT
>NA|NA|TRBJ1-2|TRBV5-8
CASSLDRNGYTF
TGTGCCAGCAGCTTGGACAGAAATGGCTACACCTTC
>NA|NA|TRBJ2-5|TRBV9
CASSSGGRSGSRDQYF
TGTGCCAGCAGCTCAGGGGGGCGAAGCGGGTCCCGTGACCAGTACTTC
>NA|TRBD2|TRBJ2-3|TRBV10-3
CATKGLIEGPGSTDTQYF
TGTGCCACTAAGGGACTAATCGAGGGACCCGGAAGCACAGATACGCAGTATTTT
>NA|NA|TRBJ2-5|TRBV6-2/TRBV6-3
CASSKSRETQYF
TGTGCCAGCAGTAAATCCAGGGAGACCCAGTACTTC